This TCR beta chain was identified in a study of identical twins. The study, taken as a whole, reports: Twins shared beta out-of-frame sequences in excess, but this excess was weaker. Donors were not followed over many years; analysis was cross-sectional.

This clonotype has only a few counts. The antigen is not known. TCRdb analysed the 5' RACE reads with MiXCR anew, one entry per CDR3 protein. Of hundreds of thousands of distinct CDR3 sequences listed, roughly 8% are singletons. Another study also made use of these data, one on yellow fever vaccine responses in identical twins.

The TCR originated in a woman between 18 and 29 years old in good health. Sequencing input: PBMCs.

CDR3 protein: CAWSRTSGTDTQYF. The CDR3 nucleotides are TGTGCCTGGAGTAGGACTAGCGGCACAGATACGCAGTATTTT. The rearrangement uses TRBV30 and TRBJ2-3; 9 bases map to TRBD2. Germline V lookup: CDR1 GTSNPN, CDR2 SVGIG (reference sequence). V gave up 2 bases and J gave up 1 base; unmatched junction bases: 1. This CDR3 has 14 residues. The complete variable domain, with remaining parts taken from reference TRBV30 and TRBJ2-3, reads SQTIHQWPATLVQPVGSPLSLECTVEGTSNPNLYWYRQAAGRGLQLLFYSVGIGQISSEVPQNLSASRPQDRQFILSSKKLLLSDSGFYLCAWSRTSGTDTQYFGPGTRLTVL.